The present TCR beta chain was sequenced within a study of CD4+ T cells in melanoma. The protocol was immunoSEQ multiplex PCR, while the TCRdb copy is restricted to in-frame clones and leaves out a portion. The repertoire holds 9,600 or so clones, about 70% seen once, with about 20% in the top ten. This CDR3 spans 15 amino acids. Germline V lookup: CDR1 SGHTA, CDR2 FQGNSA. Regarding this clone: Antigen unknown.

Study-wide results and limits: In melanoma, neoantigen-specific CD4+ T cells reportedly differed in differentiation state.

Material for sequencing was peripheral blood. The genes are TRBV7-2 and TRBJ2-5; 8 nucleotides match TRBD1. The better agreement between TRBJ2-7 and the DNA end casts doubt on the J call. This clonotype was sampled from a human donor with melanoma. This CDR3 is CASSPGTGGAYEQYF. Here the CDR3 DNA reads TGTGCCAGCAGCCCTGGGACAGGTGGAGCGTACGAGCAGTACTTC.